This T cell receptor (beta chain) was documented in a study of shared clonotypes between healthy human individuals. Germline-derived CDR1 and CDR2 are SGHRS and YFSETQ. V lost 7 bases, J lost 1 base, and 8 bases stayed unmatched. There are 15 residues in the CDR3. The assay was immunoSEQ multiplex PCR, and TCRdb's table has in-frame clones only and misses some. The table records about 1.1 million clones, more than 75% of them present only once. Broader study findings: Genetic and exposure-history diversity was limited by the few donors. Among several donors, approximately 4.6% of naive CD4 clonotypes were found in common.

Researchers partitioned CD4+ cells into CD45RA+ naive and CD45RA-negative memory subsets. About this clone: Its antigen is still unknown.

This rearrangement joins TRBV5-1 to TRBJ1-1; 9 nucleotides align to TRBD1. This receptor was identified in a man younger than 35 in good health. Some clones in this sample may be carry-over from other donors' samples. Sample: memory CD4+ T cells from PBMCs. The sample's subset: CD45RA-negative fraction. The CDR3 loop reads CASYEGQGGNTEAFF. For the CDR3, the DNA is TGCGCCAGCTATGAGGGACAGGGAGGGAACACTGAAGCTTTCTTT.